Presented here are 13 T cell receptor beta chains from one specimen sequenced in a study of cytomegalovirus exposure and HLA in healthy donors. Amplification used 60 Vbeta primers and 13 Jbeta primers. Produced via immunoSEQ multiplex PCR; TCRdb's table is partial and in-frame only. This table has about 200,000 clones, 75% to 85% appearing once. Sequencing input: PBMCs. These receptors originate from a woman between 40 and 55 years old in good health and CMV-seronegative.

The chain combines TRBV7-2 with TRBJ1-2; 9 bases fit TRBD1. V was clipped by 5 bases and J by 4 bases; unmatched bases: 8. The CDR3 extends over 15 amino acids. In germline, CDR1 is SGHTA, CDR2 FQGNSA. The CDR3 DNA follows: TGTGCCAGCAGCCCCATGGGACAGGGCCTCTATGGCTACACCTTC. Translation gives CASSPMGQGLYGYTF.

The chain couples TRBV7-2 to TRBJ2-1; 10 bases line up with TRBD2. This CDR3 is built from 14 residues. V lost 7 bases to trimming and J lost 7 bases; unmatched junction nucleotides: 7. Germline assignment: CDR1 SGHTA and CDR2 FQGNSA. CDR3: CASKEAGGKNEQFF. For the CDR3, the DNA is TGTGCCAGCAAGGAAGCGGGAGGGAAAAATGAGCAGTTCTTC.

The chain couples TRBV5-1 to TRBJ2-7; 11 nucleotides align to TRBD1. Trimming cost V 4 bases and J 3 bases; bases outside gene matches: 6. Per the germline V gene, CDR1 is SGHRS and CDR2 is YFSETQ. CDR3 length: 15 amino acids. CDR3: CASSPGQGAVYEQYF. DNA for the CDR3: TGCGCCAGCAGCCCAGGACAGGGGGCCGTCTACGAGCAGTACTTC.

The chain combines TRBV21-1 with TRBJ2-3; the DNA was not used to check the table's D call, TRBD2. TRBV21-1 is flagged as a pseudogene. The CDR3 is 15 amino acids. CDR3: CASSMGVERGDTQYF. In DNA, the CDR3 is TGTGCCAGCAGCATGGGGGTGGAGCGGGGAGATACGCAGTATTTT.

V gene TRBV9 combines with J gene TRBJ2-5; 10 nucleotides align to TRBD1. Germline loops: CDR1 SGDLS, CDR2 YYNGEE. The CDR3 extends over 15 amino acids. J was trimmed by 5 bases and V by 3 bases; bases with no gene match: 7. CDR3 in DNA: TGTGCCAGCAGCGCTAGCCCGGGACAGGGGGAGACCCAGTACTTC. This gives the protein CASSASPGQGETQYF.

The gene calls are TRBV2 and TRBJ2-5; a possible D gene is TRBD2 (5 bases). The CDR3 loop spans 15 amino acids. The V gene lost 3 bases and the J gene lost 5 bases, with 16 bases spanning the gap. Germline V gene data show CDR1 as SNHLY and CDR2 as FYNNEI. CDR3 bases: TGTGCCAGCAGTGATCTGGGCCTTCGCGGGGAGACCCAGTACTTC. Translated, it gives CASSDLGLRGETQYF.

In its sample, this clone was seen a few times. The chain joins TRBV5-1 to TRBJ1-1, with TRBD1 matching over 7 bases. Germline V lookup: CDR1 SGHRS, CDR2 YFSETQ. The CDR3 has 14 residues. The trim removed 5 bases at V and 1 base at J, leaving 5 bases unmatched. The CDR3 here is CASSMGQTNTEAFF. The CDR3 DNA sequence: TGCGCCAGCAGTATGGGACAGACGAACACTGAAGCTTTCTTT.

This chain uses TRBV29-1 with TRBJ2-4; D is unresolved. V lost 4 bases to trimming and J lost 3 bases, with 10 bases between them. The CDR3 contains 13 residues. Germline V gene sequence: CDR1 SQVTM, CDR2 ANQGSEA. For the CDR3, the DNA is TGCAGCGTTGGGGCACCGGTCAAAAACATTCAGTACTTC. It translates to CSVGAPVKNIQYF.

This clone has ten or more counts. The chain couples TRBV7-8 to TRBJ2-7; a weak D match, TRBD2 (5 bases). V was shortened by 3 bases and J by 0 bases, with 12 bases between the two germline ends. The V gene's germline CDR1 is SGHVS and CDR2 FQNEAQ. There are 15 residues in the CDR3. In DNA, the CDR3 is TGTGCCAGCAGCTTCGCCCATAGCGTCTCCTACGAGCAGTACTTC. This gives the protein CASSFAHSVSYEQYF.

This clone was detected a few times. The chain joins TRBV5-5 to TRBJ1-2; 7 bases fit TRBD1. The CDR3 loop spans 14 amino acids. Germline lookup yields CDR1 SGHKS and CDR2 YYEKEE (reference sequence). With V trimmed by 1 base and J by 7 bases, 7 bases remained unmatched. The CDR3 protein is CASSLSVTGSGYTF. The CDR3 DNA is TGTGCCAGCAGCTTGAGCGTGACAGGGAGTGGCTACACCTTC. Filled out from reference TRBV5-5 and TRBJ1-2, the complete variable domain reads DAGVTQSPTHLIKTRGQQVTLRCSPISGHKSVSWYQQVLGQGPQFIFQYYEKEERGRGNFPDRFSARQFPNYSSELNVNALLLGDSALYLCASSLSVTGSGYTFGSGTRLTVV.

This clone was seen a handful of times. The chain's CDR3 is CASSRNPGLTDTQYF. The CDR3 nucleotides read TGTGCCAGCTCAAGAAACCCGGGACTAACAGATACGCAGTATTTT. The chain joins TRBV18 to TRBJ2-3; 7 positions agree with TRBD2. Germline-derived CDR1 and CDR2 are KGHSH and LQKENI. The junction had 8 bases not matched to a gene; V was cut back by 5 bases and J by 3 bases. CDR3 length equals 15 residues.

This clone has just one count. The CDR3 protein is CASGQIGDTEAFF. The CDR3 nucleotides are TGTGCCAGCGGACAGATTGGGGACACTGAAGCTTTCTTT. The chain recombines TRBV9 with TRBJ1-1; a possible D gene is TRBD1 (6 bases). V dropped 7 bases and J dropped 3 bases, with 13 bases sitting between them. The CDR3 extends over 13 amino acids. Germline CDR1 SGDLS, CDR2 YYNGEE.

This sequence joins TRBV7-7 and TRBJ2-5; D might be TRBD1 (6 bases). This CDR3 is 13 amino acids long. The V end was cut by 6 bases, the J end by 4 bases, with 12 bases between. Germline V gives CDR1 SSHAT, CDR2 FNYEAQ (reference sequence). The CDR3 spells CASSLQGTETQYF. CDR3 coding DNA: TGTGCCAGCAGTCTACAGGGTACAGAGACCCAGTACTTC.